This TCR beta chain was retrieved from a study of human T cells and chemical hapten exposure. In the study overall: Each patient's scalp received weekly diphenylcyclopropenone throughout the roughly 24-week study.

The study's findings and limits: High-frequency TCRs, those above 1 in 1000, stayed the same after DPC sensitization.

Original data processing: A per-sample median of approximately 100,000 TCRs was observed, with a range of about 20,000 to 700,000. TCRdb processed the RACE reads anew with MiXCR; each CDR3 protein has one entry. The V and J calls follow TCRdb's processing rather than the paper's. Seen here are roughly 360,000 distinct CDR3 sequences, roughly 4.8% observed once, and the top ten hold over 2%. This clonotype was found many times. Its matching antigen is unknown. Time point defined: patch test 1, 2 weeks after DPC sensitization. Described treatment: therapeutic diphenylcyclopropenone sensitization with weekly scalp DPC. J gave up 11 bases and V 0 bases, and 11 bases lay outside the gene matches. Germline CDR1 and CDR2: MGHRA and YSYEKL. CDR3 length: 15 amino acids.

The clonotype was recovered from a woman in her fifties or sixties with alopecia areata. Some clones in this sample may be carry-over from other donors' samples. The source material was whole blood, sampled in connection with sensitization to the hapten diphenylcyclopropenone (DPC). The V and J genes are TRBV4-1 and TRBJ2-7, with TRBD1 matching 9 bases. For the CDR3, the DNA is TGCGCCAGCAGCCAAGATACGGCGGGACAGGGAGTCGAGTACTTC. Translated: CASSQDTAGQGVEYF.